The T cell receptor beta chain under discussion was sequenced for a study of cytomegalovirus exposure and HLA in healthy donors. As for the study in general: Most genotyped donors, around 86% of about 400, had Caucasian-associated genetic ancestry.

Overall study findings and caveats: Prior analysis indicated that the majority of TCR beta V segments exhibited productivity approximately 90% or approximately 30% of the time. One later analysis reportedly identified an Asian-associated ancestry cluster that showed fewer N-insertions than the approximately 700-donor mean. Researchers counted around 170 TCR beta chains as cytomegalovirus-associated.

PCR primers comprised 60 Vbeta and 13 Jbeta primers. Sequencing was performed with immunoSEQ multiplex PCR; in TCRdb, only in-frame clones are kept and a portion is missing. The sample lists approximately 190,000 clones, 82% occurring once. V lost 5 bases to trimming and J lost 7 bases; unmatched junction nucleotides: 2. The germline V gene encodes CDR1 SNHLY and CDR2 FYNNEI. The CDR3 consists of 15 residues. Details on this clone: As yet, its antigen is unknown.

The chain uses TRBV2 and TRBJ2-2; 15 bases line up with TRBD2. This sequence originates from a woman between 18 and 29 years old in good health and CMV-seronegative. The sample was PBMCs. CDR3 in DNA: TGTGCCAGCAGTAGGACTAGCGGGGGGGGCGGGGAGCTGTTTTTT. Protein product: CASSRTSGGGGELFF.